This T cell receptor beta chain was sequenced for a study of human T cells and chemical hapten exposure. Overall study context: Researchers reported sensitizing an approximately 2 cm by approximately 2 cm upper inner arm skin site with 2% DPC. Patch tests containing 0.01% DPC, applied to the upper back, were read at 6 days.

The time point is: pre-sensitization, week 0. Treatment specified: therapeutic diphenylcyclopropenone sensitization with weekly scalp DPC. TCRdb called the RACE reads again in MiXCR, with one record for every CDR3 protein. The sample carries over 300,000 distinct CDR3 sequences, approximately 5.1% recorded once. CDR1 and CDR2 from the germline V gene are SGHVS and FQNEAQ. The CDR3 is 16 residues long. V trimming: 0 bases; J trimming: 7 bases; junction bases outside the gene matches: 6. The specimen comprised whole blood, sampled in connection with sensitization to the hapten diphenylcyclopropenone (DPC). The rearrangement links TRBV7-8 to TRBJ1-4, with TRBD1 matching over 9 bases. The receptor comes from a woman in her forties or fifties with alopecia areata. Some clones in this sample may be carry-over from other donors' samples. The DNA of the CDR3 is TGTGCCAGCAGCTTAGCGCAGGGACAGGGCCTTGAAAAACTGTTTTTT. This translates into CASSLAQGQGLEKLFF.